This T cell receptor beta chain comes out of a study of cytomegalovirus exposure and HLA in healthy donors. Study overall: The 100 to 150 validation repertoires matched the roughly 700 first-cohort repertoires in platform, a later analysis reported. Whole-study results and caveats: A few CMV-associated chains proved CMV antigen-specific in vitro. The authors enumerated 164 TCR beta chains as linked to cytomegalovirus.

CDR1 is SGHDT, CDR2 YYEEEE, per germline. The junction had 4 bases not matched to a gene; V was cut back by 4 bases and J by 7 bases. This CDR3 is built from 13 residues. Libraries were prepared by immunoSEQ multiplex PCR; TCRdb keeps only in-frame clonotypes and omits some of them. This table holds more than 140,000 clones, about 89% found once. Of note for this clone: Its specificity is unknown.

The 120-subject validation cohort, separate from the approximately 670-subject first cohort, included the donors. The chain carries TRBV5-6 and TRBJ1-5; 8 bases are a match to TRBD1. Sequenced input: PBMCs. The TCR sequence derives from a young woman in good health and CMV-seropositive. Written as DNA, the CDR3 is TGTGCCAGCAGCAAACAGGGGGTACAGCCCCAGCATTTT. Translating gives CASSKQGVQPQHF. The complete variable domain, with remaining parts taken from reference TRBV5-6 and TRBJ1-5, reads DAGVTQSPTHLIKTRGQQVTLRCSPKSGHDTVSWYQQALGQGPQFIFQYYEEEERQRGNFPDRFSGHQFPNYSSELNVNALLLGDSALYLCASSKQGVQPQHFGDGTRLSIL.